This T cell receptor (beta chain) was documented in a study of blood T cell repertoires in COVID-19. This clone was seen once. Unmatched junction bases numbered 7, after V lost 5 bases and J lost 0 bases. CDR3 length equals 15 residues. CDR1 is MNHEY, CDR2 SVGAGI, per germline. The repertoire was sequenced with immunoSEQ multiplex PCR; TCRdb's copy has only in-frame clones and lacks some. The sample includes around 36,000 clones, approximately 83% of them seen just once. This chain uses TRBV6-5 with TRBJ2-7, with 7 bases fitting TRBD1. The clonotype comes from a man aged 45-65 years with acute or convalescent COVID-19. Sequences were obtained from peripheral blood. CDR3 protein: CASSLTDRDSYEQYF. In DNA, the CDR3 is TGTGCCAGCAGTCTGACAGACAGGGACTCCTACGAGCAGTACTTC.